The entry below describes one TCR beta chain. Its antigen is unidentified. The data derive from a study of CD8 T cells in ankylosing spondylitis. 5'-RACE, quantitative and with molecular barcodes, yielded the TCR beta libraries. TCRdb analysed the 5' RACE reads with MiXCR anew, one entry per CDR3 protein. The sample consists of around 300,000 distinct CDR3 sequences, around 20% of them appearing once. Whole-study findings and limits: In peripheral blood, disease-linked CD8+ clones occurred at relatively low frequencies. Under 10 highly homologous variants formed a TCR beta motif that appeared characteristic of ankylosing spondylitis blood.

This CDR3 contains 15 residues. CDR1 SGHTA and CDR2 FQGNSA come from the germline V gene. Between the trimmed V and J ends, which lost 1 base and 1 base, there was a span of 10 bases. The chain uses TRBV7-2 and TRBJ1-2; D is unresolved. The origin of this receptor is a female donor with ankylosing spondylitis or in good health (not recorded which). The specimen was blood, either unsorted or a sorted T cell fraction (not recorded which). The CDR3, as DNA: TGTGCCAGCAGCTTAGGATCCTGGGGTAACTATGGCTACACCTTC. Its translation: CASSLGSWGNYGYTF.